Shown below are 12 T cell receptor beta chains from a single sample sequenced in a study of CD8+ T cells in alopecia areata. Investigators isolated RNA and reverse transcribed it into cDNA to act as the sequencing template. TCRdb's table, derived via immunoSEQ multiplex PCR, lists solely in-frame clones and lacks some. The repertoire consists of over 250,000 clones, none detected only once. Cells that came from pooled cutaneous lymph nodes were sorted using CD4, CD8alpha, NKG2D, NKG2ACE and other markers. The specimen sequenced was CD4+ T cells sorted from a lymph node. These receptors all stem from a C3H/HeJ mouse with alopecia areata. For this mouse line, the MHC haplotype is H2-k.

This clone was found a few times. Genes and germline are mouse. Read data end 4 residues before the CDR3 end; the end is taken from the germline J gene. The rearrangement joins TRBV13-1 to TRBJ2-3; TRBD1 matches 7 bases. This CDR3 contains 15 residues. Trimming took 5 bases from V and 1 from J; bases not matched to a gene: 7. Germline V gene sequence: CDR1 NSHNY, CDR2 SYGAGN. The CDR3 bases that were read are TGTGCCAGCAGCAACAGGGGATGGGGTGCAGAA. Translated, it gives CASSNRGWGAE. The complete CDR3 reads CASSNRGWGAETLYF.

As regards this clone: The gene names given are mouse names. Read sequence stops 4 residues before the CDR3 end, and the germline J gene provides the missing end. The chain joins TRBV13-3 to TRBJ2-1, with 10 bases aligning to TRBD2. V shed 4 bases and J 6 bases; nucleotides not matched to a gene: 7. The CDR3 has 15 residues. The germline CDR1 and CDR2 sequences are NNHDY and SYVADS. This CDR3 reads CASSPRLGGIAEQFF. The CDR3 DNA, read in part, is TGTGCCAGCAGTCCCCGACTGGGGGGTATTGCT.

This clone has only a few counts. Germline and genes: mouse. The read stops 4 residues short of the end of the CDR3; the missing end is completed from the germline J gene. The rearrangement uses TRBV19 and TRBJ2-2, with D perhaps matching TRBD1 (6 bases). V was clipped by 10 bases and J by 0 bases, with 13 bases between them. Per germline, CDR1 FNHDT and CDR2 SITEND (reference sequence). The CDR3 runs 14 residues. The sequenced CDR3 bases are TGTGCCCTCCCTGGGACAACAAACACCGGG. Translation gives CALPGTTNTG. The full CDR3 sequence reads CALPGTTNTGQLYF.

The sample holds a few counts of this clone. Mouse germline and gene names are used. The read comes to an end 4 residues before the CDR3 does, leaving the germline J gene to fill in the end. The genes are TRBV5 and TRBJ2-2; perhaps TRBD2 as D (6 bases). Germline CDR1 is LGHNA and CDR2 is YNLKQL (reference sequence). V was pared by 0 bases and J by 5 bases, with 7 bases between. This CDR3 has 14 residues. CDR3 DNA, as far as it was read: TGTGCCAGCAGCCAAGAATGGGGGACCGGG. Translation: CASSQEWGTG. The entire CDR3 is CASSQEWGTGQLYF.

For this clone: Gene names and germline match the mouse. Read sequence stops 4 residues before the CDR3 end, and the germline J gene provides the missing end. The chain is built from TRBV1 and TRBJ1-2, with D possibly TRBD1 on 5 matching bases. Germline CDR1 is NSQYPW and CDR2 is LRSPGD (reference sequence). The germline V and J ends were trimmed by 6 bases and 1 base, with 6 bases remaining between them. The CDR3 covers 12 residues. The CDR3 DNA, read in part, is TGCACCTGCAGAGACAGAAACTCC. Its translation: CTCRDRNS. In full, the CDR3 reads CTCRDRNSDYTF. Full variable domain (rest looked up from reference TRBV1 and TRBJ1-2): VTLLEQNPRWRLVPRGQAVNLRCILKNSQYPWMSWYQQDLQKQLQWLFTLRSPGDKEVKSLPGADYLATRVTDTELRLQVANMSQGRTLYCTCRDRNSDYTFGSGTRLLVI.

As regards this clone: Gene names are mouse gene names. The read terminates 4 residues before the CDR3 end, so the remaining end is supplied by the germline J gene. The same CDR3 also results from other DNA sequences found in this sample. The V gene is TRBV2, the J gene TRBJ2-1; 11 bases align to TRBD2. V shed 0 bases and J 4 bases; nucleotides not matched to a gene: 2. Per germline, CDR1 LGHNA and CDR2 YSYQKL. CDR3 length: 16 amino acids. The CDR3 here is CASSQDGDWGYAEQFF. CDR3 DNA, as far as it was read: TGTGCCAGCAGCCAAGACGGGGACTGGGGGTATGCT.

This clone was counted only a few times. Gene and germline names: mouse. Within the sample, other DNA sequences also encode this same CDR3. CDR3 sequence reads: CASSIRGYEQYF. The covered CDR3 bases are TGTGCCAGCAGTATTAGGGGCTAT. This chain links TRBV19 with TRBJ2-7, with D perhaps matching TRBD1 (5 bases). The read is 4 residues too short to cover the CDR3 end, so that end is filled in from the germline J gene. Trimming left V 2 bases short and J 3 bases short, with 6 bases between. The germline gives CDR1 FNHDT, CDR2 SITEND (reference sequence). This CDR3 contains 12 residues.

A note on this clone: Here the gene names and germline are mouse. The CDR3 end falls 4 residues outside the read, so it is completed with the germline J gene. The rearrangement joins TRBV13-1 to TRBJ1-2; TRBD1 might be the D (5 bases). Trimming took 5 bases from V and 0 from J, leaving 8 bases between them. The length of the CDR3 is 13 residues. Per the germline V gene, CDR1 is NSHNY and CDR2 is SYGAGN. CDR3 region: CASSRQSNSDYTF. The CDR3 DNA, read in part, is TGTGCCAGCAGCCGACAGTCAAACTCC.

A word on this clone: Gene names and germline refer to mouse. The CDR3 bases that were read are TGCACCTGCAGTCAGGGACTGGGGGGCACAAACACCGGG. It is translated as CTCSQGLGGTNTG. The whole CDR3 reads CTCSQGLGGTNTGQLYF. The J gene is TRBJ2-2, the V gene TRBV1; 12 bases are a match to TRBD2. Read coverage stops 4 residues before the CDR3 terminus; the germline J gene supplies the remainder. CDR3 length equals 17 residues. Germline CDR1 reads NSQYPW; CDR2 reads LRSPGD (reference sequence). The junction had 4 bases not matched to a gene; V was cut back by 5 bases and J by 0 bases.

Concerning this clone itself: Gene names are mouse gene names. CDR3: CASSYWGGADTQYF. CDR3 DNA (partial): TGTGCCAGCAGCTACTGGGGGGGCGCGGAC. This chain connects TRBV4 to TRBJ2-5; 10 positions agree with TRBD2. The read comes to an end 4 residues before the CDR3 does, leaving the germline J gene to fill in the end. Looked up from germline, CDR1 is LGHDT and CDR2 is YNNKQL (reference sequence). The CDR3 length is 14 residues.

This clone was seen more than once but under ten times. The listed genes are named as in mouse. Sequencing ends 4 residues short of the CDR3 end; the germline J gene provides the rest. The genes are TRBV13-3 and TRBJ2-5; 7 bases are shared with TRBD1. Germline V gene data show CDR1 as NNHDY and CDR2 as SYVADS. CDR3 length: 16 residues. The V gene end was trimmed by 3 bases and the J gene end by 0 bases; junction bases not matched to a gene: 7. The CDR3 spells CASSGPGTVNQDTQYF. The CDR3 bases that were read are TGTGCCAGCAGTGGTCCCGGGACAGTTAACCAAGAC. Using reference TRBV13-3 and TRBJ2-5 for the parts outside the CDR3, the full variable domain is EAAVTQSPRSKVAVTGGKVTLSCHQTNNHDYMYWYRQDTGHGLRLIHYSYVADSTEKGDIPDGYKASRPSQENFSLILELASLSQTAVYFCASSGPGTVNQDTQYFGPGTRLLVL.

As concerns this clone: Mouse germline and gene names are used. The sequence runs out 4 residues before the end of the CDR3; the remainder is reconstructed from the germline J gene. This chain uses TRBV13-1 with TRBJ2-5; the match to TRBD1 covers 10 bases. The CDR3 totals 13 residues. Germline lookup yields CDR1 NSHNY and CDR2 SYGAGN. The sequenced part of the CDR3 DNA is TGTGCCAGCACTCCGGGACAGGGGGAC. Translated, it gives CASTPGQGD. The full CDR3 protein reads CASTPGQGDTQYF.